This TCR beta chain emerged from a study of CD4 T cells in relation to SARS-CoV-2 and coronaviruses. Study context: Crossreactive spike epitopes shared across donors were mapped to their HLA restriction.

This clone was counted only a few times. What it binds is not known. Other DNA variants within this sample encode the same CDR3. The germline V gene encodes CDR1 SGHTA and CDR2 FQGTGA. This CDR3 is built from 15 residues. The V end lost 2 bases, the J end lost 1 base, and 8 bases lay between the germline ends. The unexposed donors gave CD4+ T cells in 2011-2018, prior to COVID-19. Profiling relied on immunoSEQ multiplex PCR, and the TCRdb table lists in-frame clones only, not all of them. Here the sample spans about 65,000 clones, over 70% being singletons. Study-level results: Each donor contributed either pre-pandemic or post-infection samples, not both.

Sequencing was performed on memory CD4+ T cells from PBMCs. The TCR originated in a human donor in good health. V is TRBV7-3 and J is TRBJ2-2; D is tentatively TRBD1 or TRBD2 (5 bases each). The CDR3 region is CASSLGGVNTGELFF. The CDR3 nucleotides read TGTGCCAGCAGCTTAGGGGGTGTGAACACCGGGGAGCTGTTTTTT.